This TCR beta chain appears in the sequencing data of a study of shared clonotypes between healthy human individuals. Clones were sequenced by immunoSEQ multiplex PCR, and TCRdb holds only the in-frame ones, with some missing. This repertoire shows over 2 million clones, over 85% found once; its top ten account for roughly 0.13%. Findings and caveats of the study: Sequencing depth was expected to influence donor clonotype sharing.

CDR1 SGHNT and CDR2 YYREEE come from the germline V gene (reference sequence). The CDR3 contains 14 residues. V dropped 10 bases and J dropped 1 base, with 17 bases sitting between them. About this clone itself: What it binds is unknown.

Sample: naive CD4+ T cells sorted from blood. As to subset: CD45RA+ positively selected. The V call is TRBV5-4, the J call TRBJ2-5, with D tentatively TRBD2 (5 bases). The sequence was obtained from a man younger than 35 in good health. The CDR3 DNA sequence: TGTGCCCTCAAGGACCGGGGTCTCCAAGAGACCCAGTACTTC. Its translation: CALKDRGLQETQYF.